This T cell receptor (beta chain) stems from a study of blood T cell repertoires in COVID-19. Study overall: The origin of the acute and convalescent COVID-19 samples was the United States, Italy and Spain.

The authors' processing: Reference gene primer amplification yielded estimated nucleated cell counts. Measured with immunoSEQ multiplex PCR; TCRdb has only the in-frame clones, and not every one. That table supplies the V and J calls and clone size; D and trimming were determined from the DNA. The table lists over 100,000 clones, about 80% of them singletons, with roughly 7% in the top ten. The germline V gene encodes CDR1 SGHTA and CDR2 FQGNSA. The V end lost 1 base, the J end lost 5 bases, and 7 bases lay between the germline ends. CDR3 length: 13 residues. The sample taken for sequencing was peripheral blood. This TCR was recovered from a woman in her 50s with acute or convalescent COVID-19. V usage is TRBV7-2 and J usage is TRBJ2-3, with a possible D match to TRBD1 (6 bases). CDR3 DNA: TGTGCCAGCAGCTTAGAACAGGGAGATACGCAGTATTTT. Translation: CASSLEQGDTQYF. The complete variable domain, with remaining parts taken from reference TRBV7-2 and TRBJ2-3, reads GAGVSQSPSNKVTEKGKDVELRCDPISGHTALYWYRQSLGQGLEFLIYFQGNSAPDKSGLPSDRFSAERTGGSVSTLTIQRTQQEDSAVYLCASSLEQGDTQYFGPGTRLTVL.